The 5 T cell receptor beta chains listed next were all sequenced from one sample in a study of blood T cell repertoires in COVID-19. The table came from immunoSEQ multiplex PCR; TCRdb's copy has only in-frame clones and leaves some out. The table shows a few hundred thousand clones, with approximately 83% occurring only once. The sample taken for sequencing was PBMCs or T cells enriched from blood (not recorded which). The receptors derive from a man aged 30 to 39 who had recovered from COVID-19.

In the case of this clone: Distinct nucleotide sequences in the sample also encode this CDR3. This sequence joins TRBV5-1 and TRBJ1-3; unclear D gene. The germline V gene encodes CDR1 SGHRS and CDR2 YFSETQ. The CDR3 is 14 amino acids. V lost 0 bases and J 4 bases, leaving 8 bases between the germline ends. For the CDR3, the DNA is TGCGCCAGCAGCTTGGCCGGGTACGGAAACACCATATATTTT. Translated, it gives CASSLAGYGNTIYF.

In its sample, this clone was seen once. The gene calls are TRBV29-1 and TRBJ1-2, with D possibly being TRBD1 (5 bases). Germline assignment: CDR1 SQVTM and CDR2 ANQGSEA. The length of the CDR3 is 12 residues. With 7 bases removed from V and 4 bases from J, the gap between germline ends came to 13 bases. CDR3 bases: TGCAGCGCGATCGGAGGGGTCTATGGCTACACCTTC. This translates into CSAIGGVYGYTF.

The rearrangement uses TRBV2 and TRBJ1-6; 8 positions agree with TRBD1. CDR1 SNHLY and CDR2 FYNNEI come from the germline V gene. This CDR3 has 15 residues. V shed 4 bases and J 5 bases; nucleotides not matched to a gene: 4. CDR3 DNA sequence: TGTGCCAGCAGTGGCAGGGGGCAAAATAATTCACCCCTCCACTTT. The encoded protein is CASSGRGQNNSPLHF.

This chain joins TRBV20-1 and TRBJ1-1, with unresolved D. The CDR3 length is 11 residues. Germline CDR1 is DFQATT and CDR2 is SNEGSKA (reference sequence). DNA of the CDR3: TGCAGGATTGGAGGGAACACTGAAGCTTTCTTT. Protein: CRIGGNTEAFF.

CDR3 bases: TGTGCCAGCAGCCAAGACTCCCTGAATGAGCAGTTCTTC. Its protein is CASSQDSLNEQFF. The rearrangement links TRBV4-2 to TRBJ2-1; D gene unclear. CDR1 and CDR2 from the germline V gene are LGHNA and YNFKEQ. The CDR3 extends over 13 amino acids. Trimming cost V 0 bases and J 7 bases, with 7 bases left between them.